This TCR beta chain is from a study of cytomegalovirus exposure and HLA in healthy donors. This CDR3 comprises 13 residues. The germline CDR1 and CDR2 sequences are KGHSH and LQKENI. Trimming at V came to 6 bases and at J to 5 bases, leaving 4 bases not matched to a gene. Primers included in the PCR were 60 Vbeta and 13 Jbeta primers. Measured with immunoSEQ multiplex PCR; TCRdb has only the in-frame clones, and not every one. The table shows roughly 100,000 clones, with 75% to 85% occurring only once. What was sequenced was PBMCs. The chain combines TRBV18 with TRBJ1-1, with 9 nucleotides matching TRBD1. The receptor's source is a man aged 18 to 30 in good health and CMV-seronegative. This CDR3 is CASSWDRETEAFF. DNA of the CDR3: TGTGCCAGCTCGTGGGACAGGGAGACTGAAGCTTTCTTT.